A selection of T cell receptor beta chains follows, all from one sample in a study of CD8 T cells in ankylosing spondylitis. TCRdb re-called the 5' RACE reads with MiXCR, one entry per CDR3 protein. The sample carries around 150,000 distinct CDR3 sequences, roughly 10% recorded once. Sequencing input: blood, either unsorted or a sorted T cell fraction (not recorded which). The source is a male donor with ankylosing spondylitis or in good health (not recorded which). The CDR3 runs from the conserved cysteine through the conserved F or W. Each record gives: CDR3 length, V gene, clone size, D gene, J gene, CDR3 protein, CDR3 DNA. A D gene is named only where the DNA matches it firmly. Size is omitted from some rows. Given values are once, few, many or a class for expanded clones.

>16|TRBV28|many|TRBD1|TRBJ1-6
CASSTPGQTLDSPLHF
TGTGCCAGCAGTACCCCGGGACAGACCTTGGATTCACCCCTCCACTTT
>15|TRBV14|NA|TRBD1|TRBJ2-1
CASRTGGGSYNEQFF
TGTGCCAGCAGGACAGGGGGCGGGTCCTACAATGAGCAGTTCTTC
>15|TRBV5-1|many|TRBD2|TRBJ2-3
CASSLESREAIPRYF
TGCGCCAGCAGCTTGGAATCGCGGGAGGCCATCCCCCGGTATTTT
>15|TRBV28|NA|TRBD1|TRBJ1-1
CASRRTGAGGTEAFF
TGTGCCAGCAGGCGGACAGGGGCCGGGGGCACTGAAGCTTTCTTT
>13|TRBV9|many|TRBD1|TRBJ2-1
CASSLDRGNEQFF
TGTGCCAGCAGCTTGGACAGGGGTAATGAGCAGTTCTTC
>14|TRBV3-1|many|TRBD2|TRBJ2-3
CASSPGLGTDTQYF
TGTGCCAGCAGCCCGGGACTAGGGACAGATACGCAGTATTTT
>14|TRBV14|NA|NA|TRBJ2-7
CASSLGQNRASQYF
TGTGCCAGCAGCCTCGGACAAAACAGGGCTTCGCAGTACTTC
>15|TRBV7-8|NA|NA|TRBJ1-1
CASSLGGHRDTEAFF
TGTGCCAGCAGCTTAGGGGGACACAGGGACACTGAAGCTTTCTTT
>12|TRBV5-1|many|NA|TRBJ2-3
CASSIPSDTQYF
TGCGCCAGCAGCATTCCGTCGGATACGCAGTATTTT
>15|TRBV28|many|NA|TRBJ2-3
CASSPGSENTDTQYF
TGTGCCAGCAGTCCGGGGTCGGAGAACACAGATACGCAGTATTTT
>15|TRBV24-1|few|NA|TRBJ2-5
CATSDLWGGEETQYF
TGTGCCACCAGTGATTTGTGGGGCGGGGAAGAGACCCAGTACTTC
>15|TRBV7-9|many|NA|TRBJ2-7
CASSLESDPSYEQYF
TGTGCCAGCAGCTTAGAGTCAGATCCCTCCTACGAGCAGTACTTC
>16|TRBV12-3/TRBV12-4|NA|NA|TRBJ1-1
CASSSRDSRFNTEAFF
TGTGCCAGCAGTTCCCGGGACTCCCGGTTCAACACTGAAGCTTTCTTT
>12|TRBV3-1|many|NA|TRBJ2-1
CASSHDSAEQFF
TGTGCCAGCAGCCATGACAGCGCTGAGCAGTTCTTC
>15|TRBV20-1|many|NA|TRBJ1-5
CSARDRSLGNQPQHF
TGCAGTGCTAGAGACAGGTCGCTAGGCAATCAGCCCCAGCATTTT
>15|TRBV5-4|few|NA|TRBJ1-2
CASSSAGMRGYGYTF
TGTGCCAGCAGCTCGGCAGGGATGAGGGGCTATGGCTACACCTTC
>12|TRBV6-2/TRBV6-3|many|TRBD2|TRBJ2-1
CASSLSGGKQFF
TGTGCCAGCAGTCTTAGCGGGGGGAAGCAGTTCTTC
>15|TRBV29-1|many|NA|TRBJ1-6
CSVVARARDNSPLHF
TGCAGCGTTGTAGCCAGGGCGAGAGATAATTCACCCCTCCACTTT
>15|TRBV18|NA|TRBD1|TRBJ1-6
CASSPKTGPNSPLHF
TGTGCCAGCTCACCGAAGACAGGGCCTAATTCACCCCTCCACTTT
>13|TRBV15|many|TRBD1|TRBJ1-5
CATSRARTGSPHF
TGTGCCACCAGCAGGGCCAGGACAGGGAGTCCGCATTTT
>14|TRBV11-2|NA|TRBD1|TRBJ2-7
CASSLAGQANEQYF
TGTGCCAGCAGCTTAGCCGGACAGGCCAACGAGCAGTACTTC
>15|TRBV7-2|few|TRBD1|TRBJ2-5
CASSLDRGVQETQYF
TGTGCCAGCAGCTTAGACAGGGGGGTCCAAGAGACCCAGTACTTC
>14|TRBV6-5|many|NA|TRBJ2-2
CASSSFRVTGELFF
TGTGCCAGCAGTTCTTTCAGGGTCACCGGGGAGCTGTTTTTT
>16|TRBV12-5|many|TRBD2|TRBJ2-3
CASGAGGPPRPDTQYF
TGTGCTAGTGGGGCGGGGGGTCCACCGCGTCCGGATACGCAGTATTTT
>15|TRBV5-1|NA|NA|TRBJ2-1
CASSLGQVGANEQFF
TGCGCCAGCAGCTTGGGTCAGGTCGGGGCCAATGAGCAGTTCTTC
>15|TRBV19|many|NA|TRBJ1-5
CASRIQGKSNQPQHF
TGTGCCAGTAGGATCCAGGGAAAAAGCAATCAGCCCCAGCATTTT
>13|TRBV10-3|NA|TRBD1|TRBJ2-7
CAIQDRDVYEQYF
TGTGCCATTCAGGACAGGGACGTCTACGAGCAGTACTTC
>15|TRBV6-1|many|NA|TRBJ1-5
CASGRGGPYNQPQHF
TGTGCCAGCGGTAGAGGTGGGCCCTACAATCAGCCCCAGCATTTT
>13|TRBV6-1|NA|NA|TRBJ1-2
CASSQDSNYGYTF
TGTGCCAGCAGCCAAGACAGCAACTATGGCTACACCTTC
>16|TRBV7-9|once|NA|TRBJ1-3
CASSPGTAISGNTIYF
TGTGCCAGCAGCCCTGGGACGGCGATCTCTGGAAACACCATATATTTT
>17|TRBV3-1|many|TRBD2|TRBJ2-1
CASSQEILAGGVNEQFF
TGTGCCAGCAGCCAAGAAATACTAGCGGGGGGCGTTAATGAGCAGTTCTTC
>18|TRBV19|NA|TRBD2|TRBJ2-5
CASSIVGLAGGRGETQYF
TGTGCCAGTAGTATAGTGGGACTAGCGGGGGGGCGAGGAGAGACCCAGTACTTC
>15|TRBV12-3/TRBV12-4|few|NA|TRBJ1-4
CASSIGQGGNEKLFF
TGTGCCAGCAGTATAGGCCAGGGCGGGAACGAAAAACTGTTTTTT
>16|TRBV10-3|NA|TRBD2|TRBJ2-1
CASTSSGGAGENEQFF
TGTGCCTCCACGTCTAGCGGGGGGGCCGGAGAAAATGAGCAGTTCTTC
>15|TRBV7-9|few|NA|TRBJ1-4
CASSLAMGQREKLFF
TGTGCCAGCAGCTTAGCGATGGGACAACGAGAAAAACTGTTTTTT
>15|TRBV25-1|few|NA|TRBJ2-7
CASSESTGSYYEQYF
TGTGCCAGCAGTGAGTCGACAGGATCCTACTACGAGCAGTACTTC
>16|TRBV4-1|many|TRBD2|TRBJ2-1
CASSQVAGGPGNEQFF
TGCGCCAGCAGCCAGGTAGCGGGAGGGCCGGGGAATGAGCAGTTCTTC
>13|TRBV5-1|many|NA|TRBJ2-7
CASSLNLAAEQYF
TGCGCCAGCAGCTTGAACTTAGCGGCCGAGCAGTACTTC
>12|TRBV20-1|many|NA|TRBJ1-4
CSANTGREKLFF
TGCAGTGCTAATACAGGGCGGGAAAAACTGTTTTTT
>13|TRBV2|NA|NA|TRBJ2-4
CASSDVALNIQYF
TGTGCCAGCAGTGATGTCGCTTTAAACATTCAGTACTTC
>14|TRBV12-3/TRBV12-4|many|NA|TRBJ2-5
CASSRGRLGETQYF
TGTGCCAGCAGCCGGGGACGTTTAGGAGAGACCCAGTACTTC
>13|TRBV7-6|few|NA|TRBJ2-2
CASAQRDAGELFF
TGTGCCAGCGCCCAGCGTGATGCCGGGGAGCTGTTTTTT
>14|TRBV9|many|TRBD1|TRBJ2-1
CASSVGTGADEQFF
TGTGCCAGCAGCGTAGGAACAGGGGCGGATGAGCAGTTCTTC
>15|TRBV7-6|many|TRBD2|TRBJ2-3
CASSFTSGKSDTQYF
TGTGCCAGCAGTTTCACTAGCGGGAAGTCAGATACGCAGTATTTT
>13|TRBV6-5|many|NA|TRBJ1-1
CASSYEVNTEAFF
TGTGCCAGCAGTTACGAGGTAAACACTGAAGCTTTCTTT
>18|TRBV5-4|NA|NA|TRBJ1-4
CASSLGGQGAITGEKLFF
TGTGCCAGCAGCTTGGGCGGTCAGGGTGCAATCACTGGTGAAAAACTGTTTTTT
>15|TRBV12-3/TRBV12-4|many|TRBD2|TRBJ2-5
CASSFRSSGVETQYF
TGTGCCAGCAGTTTTAGGTCTAGCGGGGTAGAGACCCAGTACTTC
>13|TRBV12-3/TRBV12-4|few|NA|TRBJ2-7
CASSLAASRTQYF
TGTGCCAGCAGTTTAGCGGCATCCCGTACGCAGTACTTC
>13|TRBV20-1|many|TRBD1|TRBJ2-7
CSARTGHTYEQYF
TGCAGTGCTCGGACAGGGCACACCTACGAGCAGTACTTC
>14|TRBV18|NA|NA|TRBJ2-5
CASSPSKAEETQYF
TGTGCCAGCTCACCAAGCAAAGCTGAAGAGACCCAGTACTTC
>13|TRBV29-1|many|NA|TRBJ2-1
CSVAEQSYNEQFF
TGCAGCGTTGCGGAGCAATCCTACAATGAGCAGTTCTTC
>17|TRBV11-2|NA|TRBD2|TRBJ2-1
CASSLDRTSGGYNEQFF
TGTGCCAGCAGCTTAGATCGGACTAGCGGGGGCTACAATGAGCAGTTCTTC
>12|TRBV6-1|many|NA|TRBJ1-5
CASRLLGQPQHF
TGTGCCAGCAGATTACTGGGACAGCCCCAGCATTTT
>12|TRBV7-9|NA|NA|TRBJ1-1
CASSETGSEAFF
TGTGCCAGCAGCGAGACCGGGAGTGAAGCTTTCTTT
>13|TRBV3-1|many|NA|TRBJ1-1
CASSYLAGDEAFF
TGTGCCAGCAGCTATCTTGCGGGGGATGAAGCTTTCTTT
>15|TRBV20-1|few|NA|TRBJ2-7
CSARDRRHSAYEQYF
TGCAGTGCTAGAGATCGAAGACATTCCGCCTACGAGCAGTACTTC
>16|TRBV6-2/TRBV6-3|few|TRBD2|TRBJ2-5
CASNPVGGRIQETQYF
TGTGCCAGCAACCCCGTTGGCGGGAGGATCCAAGAGACCCAGTACTTC
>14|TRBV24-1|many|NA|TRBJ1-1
CATSDNRDNTEAFF
TGTGCCACCAGTGATAACAGGGATAACACTGAAGCTTTCTTT
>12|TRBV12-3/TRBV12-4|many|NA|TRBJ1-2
CASSSAGVGYTF
TGTGCCAGCAGTTCTGCGGGGGTTGGCTACACCTTC
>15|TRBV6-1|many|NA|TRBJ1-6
CASRPLGGGNSPLHF
TGTGCCAGCAGGCCTCTTGGGGGCGGAAATTCACCCCTCCACTTT